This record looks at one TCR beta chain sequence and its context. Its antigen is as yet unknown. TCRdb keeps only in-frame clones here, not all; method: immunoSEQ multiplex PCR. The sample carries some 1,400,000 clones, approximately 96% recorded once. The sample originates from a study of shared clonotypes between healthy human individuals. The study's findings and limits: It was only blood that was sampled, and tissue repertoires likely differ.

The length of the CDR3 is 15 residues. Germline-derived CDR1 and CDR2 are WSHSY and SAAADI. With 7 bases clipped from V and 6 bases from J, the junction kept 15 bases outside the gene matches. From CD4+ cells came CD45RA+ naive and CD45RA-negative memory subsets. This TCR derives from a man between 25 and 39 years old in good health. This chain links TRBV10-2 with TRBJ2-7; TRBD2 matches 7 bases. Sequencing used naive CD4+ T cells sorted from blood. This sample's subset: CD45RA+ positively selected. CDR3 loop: CASIHLPPGGGEQYF. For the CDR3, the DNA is TGCGCCAGCATCCACCTCCCCCCGGGAGGAGGCGAGCAGTACTTC.